This T cell receptor (beta chain) was found in a study of T-cell reconstitution after alpha-beta-depleted transplantation in children. Researchers prepared the TCRbeta library using unique molecular identifiers, the study reports. TCRdb recomputed calls from the PCR reads with MiXCR, one row per CDR3 protein. The table lists about half a million distinct CDR3 sequences, 9.5% to 15% of them singletons. The CDR3 is 14 residues long. V trimming: 6 bases; J trimming: 6 bases; junction bases outside the gene matches: 11. This clonotype was seen a few times. The clonotype originates from a human donor who donated a stem cell graft to a child with combined immunodeficiency. The sample here was PBMCs from the stem cell graft donor, taken from the stem cell graft. The chain uses TRBV12-3 or TRBV12-4 and TRBJ2-7, with 7 bases fitting TRBD2. This CDR3 reads CASSLPGLPSEQYF. CDR3 coding DNA: TGTGCCAGCAGCCTCCCGGGACTACCCTCCGAGCAGTACTTC.